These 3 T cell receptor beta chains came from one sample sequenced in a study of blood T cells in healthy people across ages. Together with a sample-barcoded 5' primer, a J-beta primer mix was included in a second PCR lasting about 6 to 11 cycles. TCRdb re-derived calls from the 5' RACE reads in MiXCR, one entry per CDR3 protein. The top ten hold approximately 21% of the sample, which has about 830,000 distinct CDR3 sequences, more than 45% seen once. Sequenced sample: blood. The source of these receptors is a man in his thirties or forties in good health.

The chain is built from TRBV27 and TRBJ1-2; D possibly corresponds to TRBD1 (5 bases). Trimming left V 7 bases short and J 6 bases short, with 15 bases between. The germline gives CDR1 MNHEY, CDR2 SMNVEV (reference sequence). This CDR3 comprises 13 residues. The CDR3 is CASTAGPGNGYTF. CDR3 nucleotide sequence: TGTGCCAGCACAGCGGGACCAGGGAATGGCTACACCTTC.

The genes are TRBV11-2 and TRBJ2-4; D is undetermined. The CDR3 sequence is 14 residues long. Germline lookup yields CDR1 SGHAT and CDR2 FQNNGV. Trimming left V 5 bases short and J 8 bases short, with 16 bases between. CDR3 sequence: CASSPGWAWDIQYF. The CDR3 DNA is TGTGCCAGCAGCCCTGGTTGGGCCTGGGACATTCAGTACTTC.

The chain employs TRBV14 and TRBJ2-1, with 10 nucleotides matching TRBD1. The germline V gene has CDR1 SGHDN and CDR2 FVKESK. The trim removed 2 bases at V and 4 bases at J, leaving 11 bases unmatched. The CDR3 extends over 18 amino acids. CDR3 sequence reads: CASSQSPGTGVLYNEQFF. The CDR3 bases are TGTGCCAGCAGCCAAAGCCCCGGGACAGGGGTTTTGTACAATGAGCAGTTCTTC.